One TCR beta chain is described in this entry. Its antigen is as yet unknown. The conserved final phenylalanine or tryptophan is absent from the CDR3, which likely points to a read error. It is unclear where the CDR3 begins or ends on the DNA, so no DNA is shown, and the CDR3 is as TCRdb lists it. Germline lookup yields CDR1 SGHRS and CDR2 YFSETQ. The CDR3 spans 9 amino acids, including both terminal residues. This entry comes from a study of T cells after yellow fever vaccination. Study-wide points: Post-booster repertoires contained most primary-vaccination clones again (about 95% CD4, around 88% CD8). Across the CD4 and CD8 compartments, a small share of clonotypes was present in both.

5'RACE template switching generated TCR cDNA, adding a universal primer site and UMIs. TCRdb itself ran the 5' RACE reads through MiXCR, one entry per CDR3 protein. The table shows fewer than 400,000 distinct CDR3 sequences, with approximately 12% occurring only once. V is TRBV5-1 and J is TRBJ1-4; the table's D call, TRBD1, was not checked against the DNA. Sequenced here: CD4+ T cells sorted from PBMCs, sampled 45 days after the yellow fever booster vaccination. The receptor's source is a man between 18 and 29 years old who received the YFV17D yellow fever vaccine. The CDR3 protein is CASSLNDSR.